The present entry profiles one T cell receptor beta chain with its context. Naive CD8 cells comprised CD45RO-negative, CCR7-positively selected cells, excluding terminally differentiated effector memory CD45RA+ cells. Healthy adults negative for HIV, lacking recent acute infections or vaccinations, served as donors. These data are taken from a study of shared clonotypes between healthy human individuals. Study background: Each donor contributed plates that comprised three CD4 naive, three CD4 memory, two CD8 naive and one CD8 memory.

Assay: immunoSEQ multiplex PCR; the TCRdb copy retains only in-frame clones and omits some. In the table there are 560,000 or so clones, roughly 96% of which are singletons. There are 19 residues in the CDR3. The J segment lost 3 bases and the V segment lost 4 bases, leaving 16 bases of the junction unmatched. Germline CDR1 reads SGDLS; CDR2 reads YYNGEE. The chain recombines TRBV9 with TRBJ2-1; 10 nucleotides line up with TRBD2. The source is a woman under 40 in good health. Sample: naive CD8+ T cells sorted from blood. CDR3 bases: TGTGCCAGCAGCCCCATCGGGGGGCTAGCGGGAGCGCGCTACAATGAGCAGTTCTTC. Translated: CASSPIGGLAGARYNEQFF.